The 19 T cell receptor beta chains reported below all come from one sample, sequenced in a study of blood T cell repertoires in COVID-19. The repertoire was sequenced with immunoSEQ multiplex PCR; TCRdb's copy has only in-frame clones and lacks some. Of over 50,000 clones listed, more than 70% are singletons. Sequenced material: peripheral blood. The receptor source for this set is a man in his 70s with active COVID-19.

This chain joins TRBV5-4 and TRBJ1-1, with 8 bases identical to TRBD1. The CDR3 totals 14 residues. Germline CDR1 reads SGHNT; CDR2 reads YYREEE (reference sequence). Trimming removed 3 bases from V and 8 bases from J; junction bases left unmatched: 9. The CDR3, as DNA: TGTGCCAGCAGCTCCCCCATCGGACAGGGCGAAGCTTTCTTT. This sequence encodes CASSSPIGQGEAFF.

This clone was recorded only once. CDR3 amino acids: CASSLVRASGATDEQFF. The CDR3 bases are TGTGCCAGCAGCTTAGTCCGGGCTAGCGGGGCCACGGATGAGCAGTTCTTC. This sequence joins TRBV7-2 and TRBJ2-1; 9 bases align to TRBD2. V lost 1 base, J lost 8 bases, and 12 bases stayed unmatched. The CDR3 totals 17 residues. CDR1 is SGHTA, CDR2 FQGNSA, per germline.

CDR3 in amino acids: CASSLGRGLAYGYTF. The CDR3 bases are TGTGCCAGCAGCTTAGGCAGGGGGCTGGCCTATGGCTACACCTTC. This chain links TRBV7-2 with TRBJ1-2; 8 bases match TRBD1. The germline CDR1 and CDR2 sequences are SGHTA and FQGNSA. V trimming: 1 base; J trimming: 4 bases; junction bases outside the gene matches: 5. The CDR3 has 15 amino acids.

The V and J genes are TRBV5-1 and TRBJ1-2; the D gene is possibly TRBD1 (5 bases). The CDR3 sequence is 15 residues long. The ends were cut back, 3 bases at V and 4 bases at J, with 16 bases in the middle. Germline lookup yields CDR1 SGHRS and CDR2 YFSETQ. CDR3 residues: CASSSTGLGLYGYTF. The CDR3 DNA follows: TGCGCCAGCAGCTCAACAGGCCTGGGCCTCTATGGCTACACCTTC.

A remark on this clone: This specimen includes other DNA sequences encoding the same CDR3. J is TRBJ1-3 and V is TRBV18, with 7 bases aligning to TRBD1. V gave up 3 bases and J gave up 2 bases; unmatched junction bases: 1. The CDR3 length is 14 residues. Germline V gives CDR1 KGHSH, CDR2 LQKENI. CDR3 coding DNA: TGTGCCAGCTCACCCGACAGGGCTGGAAACACCATATATTTT. This encodes CASSPDRAGNTIYF.

The chain has TRBV5-8 and TRBJ2-5; the match to TRBD2 covers 8 bases. There are 14 residues in the CDR3. Germline CDR1 is SGHTS and CDR2 is YDEGEE. With V trimmed by 4 bases and J by 4 bases, 6 bases remained unmatched. The CDR3 DNA is TGTGCCAGCAGCCCGGGGGGGCCACGAGAGACCCAGTACTTC. Translated: CASSPGGPRETQYF.

CDR3 in amino acids: CATSGDRSNQPQHF. CDR3 coding DNA: TGTGCCACCAGCGGCGACAGGAGCAATCAGCCCCAGCATTTT. The chain employs TRBV15 and TRBJ1-5; possible D gene TRBD1, 6 bases. The CDR3 length is 14 residues. CDR1 and CDR2 (germline): LNHNV, YYDKDF (reference sequence). Trimming stripped 5 bases from V and 1 base from J, with 9 bases between.

The chain is built from TRBV5-1 and TRBJ2-7; TRBD1 aligns across 9 bases. Per the germline V gene, CDR1 is SGHRS and CDR2 is YFSETQ. The J segment lost 4 bases and the V segment lost 3 bases, leaving 11 bases of the junction unmatched. CDR3 length equals 16 residues. Here the CDR3 DNA reads TGCGCCAGCAGCTCCCGTCCACCGGGACAGGGTTACGAGCAGTACTTC. Translating it yields CASSSRPPGQGYEQYF.

CDR3 amino acids: CASSDRGYEQYF. The CDR3 DNA follows: TGTGCCAGCAGTGATAGGGGGTACGAGCAGTACTTC. V is TRBV2 and J is TRBJ2-7; perhaps TRBD1 as D (6 bases). The CDR3 length is 12 residues. Germline V lookup: CDR1 SNHLY, CDR2 FYNNEI. V was trimmed by 3 bases and J by 4 bases, leaving 7 bases between them. Full variable domain (rest looked up from reference TRBV2 and TRBJ2-7): EPEVTQTPSHQVTQMGQEVILRCVPISNHLYFYWYRQILGQKVEFLVSFYNNEISEKSEIFDDQFSVERPDGSNFTLKIRSTKLEDSAMYFCASSDRGYEQYFGPGTRLTVT.

The rearrangement links TRBV6-2 or TRBV6-3 to TRBJ2-4; 11 bases are a match to TRBD2. This CDR3 contains 14 residues. Germline CDR1 MNHEY, CDR2 SVGEGT. V gave up 6 bases and J gave up 9 bases; unmatched junction bases: 7. CDR3 region: CASSTTSGDGIQYF. The DNA of the CDR3 is TGTGCCAGCAGCACGACTAGCGGGGATGGCATTCAGTACTTC.

The chain has TRBV5-4 and TRBJ1-1; tentative D call: TRBD1 (5 bases). Looked up from germline, CDR1 is SGHNT and CDR2 is YYREEE (reference sequence). This CDR3 has 15 residues. V shed 1 base and J shed 4 bases, with 14 bases lying between them. The CDR3 protein is CASSLRNLGGTEAFF. CDR3 sequence (DNA): TGTGCCAGCAGCTTGAGGAACTTGGGGGGCACTGAAGCTTTCTTT.

Here the CDR3 reads CSGGDRGTEAFF. The CDR3 DNA reads TGCAGCGGGGGTGACAGGGGCACTGAAGCTTTCTTT. V is TRBV29-1 and J is TRBJ1-1; TRBD1 agrees at 8 bases. The CDR3 runs to 12 residues. The junction had 5 bases not matched to a gene; V was cut back by 7 bases and J by 4 bases. CDR1 SQVTM and CDR2 ANQGSEA come from the germline V gene.

Here the CDR3 reads CASSGRDQGYTF. In nucleotides, the CDR3 is TGTGCCAGCAGTGGGCGGGATCAGGGCTACACCTTC. The gene calls are TRBV2 and TRBJ1-2; D is unresolved. The ends were cut back, 4 bases at V and 8 bases at J, with 11 bases in the middle. The CDR3 is 12 residues long. Germline V gives CDR1 SNHLY, CDR2 FYNNEI.

The chain has TRBV27 and TRBJ2-7, with D possibly being TRBD2 (7 bases). V lost 7 bases, J lost 6 bases, and 13 bases lay in between. This CDR3 contains 12 residues. The germline gives CDR1 MNHEY, CDR2 SMNVEV (reference sequence). CDR3 loop: CASKAGAREQYF. Here the CDR3 DNA reads TGTGCCAGCAAGGCGGGGGCACGCGAGCAGTACTTC.

The gene calls are TRBV7-3 and TRBJ2-2, with D hard to call. In germline, CDR1 is SGHTA, CDR2 FQGTGA. CDR3 length: 14 amino acids. V was shortened by 4 bases and J by 6 bases, with 12 bases between the two germline ends. CDR3 nucleotide sequence: TGTGCCAGCAGCTCTAGTAGAGTCCCCGGGGAGCTGTTTTTT. This translates into CASSSSRVPGELFF.

The chain couples TRBV4-3 to TRBJ1-2; the D gene is possibly TRBD1 (6 bases). The CDR3 loop spans 17 amino acids. CDR1 is LGHNA, CDR2 YSLEER, per germline. V lost 0 bases to trimming and J lost 1 base, with 15 bases between them. The CDR3 spells CASSQDDRGAINYGYTF. CDR3 in DNA: TGCGCCAGCAGCCAAGATGACCGGGGGGCGATTAACTATGGCTACACCTTC.

V usage is TRBV15 and J usage is TRBJ1-1, with 10 bases lining up with TRBD1. Trimming cost V 3 bases and J 1 base; bases outside gene matches: 2. CDR1 is LNHNV, CDR2 YYDKDF, per germline (reference sequence). The CDR3 length is 15 residues. The CDR3 DNA follows: TGTGCCACCAGCAGGGACAGGGGGTGGAACACTGAAGCTTTCTTT. Translating gives CATSRDRGWNTEAFF.

Within the sample, this clone is medium-sized. One end of the junction does not line up with germline, which may come from a read error. V is TRBV7-9 and J is TRBJ1-4, with TRBD1 as a possible D gene (5 bases). The CDR3 extends over 12 amino acids. Germline V gene lookup returns CDR1 SEHNR and CDR2 FQNEAQ (reference sequence). The chain's CDR3 is CASSPPGVGAVF. The CDR3 DNA sequence: TGTGCCAGCAGCCCCCCGGGGGTAGGGGCTGTTTTT.

The chain is built from TRBV5-4 and TRBJ2-3; 11 bases map to TRBD2. Trimming cost V 0 bases and J 5 bases; bases outside gene matches: 5. The CDR3 extends over 16 amino acids. Germline loops: CDR1 SGHNT, CDR2 YYREEE (reference sequence). CDR3 coding DNA: TGTGCCAGCAGCTTGGAGGCTAGCGGGGGGCAAGATACGCAGTATTTT. This sequence encodes CASSLEASGGQDTQYF.